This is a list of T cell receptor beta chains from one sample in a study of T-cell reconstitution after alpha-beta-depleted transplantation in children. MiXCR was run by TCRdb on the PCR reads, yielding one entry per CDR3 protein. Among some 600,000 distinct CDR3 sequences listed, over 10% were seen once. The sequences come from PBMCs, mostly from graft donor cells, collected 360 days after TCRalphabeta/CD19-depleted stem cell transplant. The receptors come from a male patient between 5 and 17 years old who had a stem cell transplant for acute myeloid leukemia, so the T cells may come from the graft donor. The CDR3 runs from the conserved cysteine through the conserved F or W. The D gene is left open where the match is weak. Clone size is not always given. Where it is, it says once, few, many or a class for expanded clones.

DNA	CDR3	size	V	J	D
TGTGCCAGCAAAAGAAACACTGAAGCTTTCTTT	CASKRNTEAFF	few	TRBV12-3/TRBV12-4	TRBJ1-1	.
TGTGCCAGCAGCTTAGAGGGCGCCTCCTACGAGCAGTACTTC	CASSLEGASYEQYF	many	TRBV12-3/TRBV12-4	TRBJ2-7	.
TGTGCCAGCAGTTTATCTAGGGGCTCTGGAAACACCATATATTTT	CASSLSRGSGNTIYF	.	TRBV27	TRBJ1-3	.
TGTGCCAGCTCACCACCGACATTGGCGGGAGGGAATGAGCAGTTCTTC	CASSPPTLAGGNEQFF	.	TRBV18	TRBJ2-1	TRBD2
TGCAGTGCCAGCACAGGCCCCGACTCCTACAATGAGCAGTTCTTC	CSASTGPDSYNEQFF	few	TRBV20-1	TRBJ2-1	.
TGCAGTACCATAGCGAGAGGGCCAGATACGCAGTATTTT	CSTIARGPDTQYF	.	TRBV20-1	TRBJ2-3	.
TGTGCCAGCAGCCACATCCGACTAGCCCCCTACAATGAGCAGTTCTTC	CASSHIRLAPYNEQFF	many	TRBV4-2	TRBJ2-1	TRBD2
TGTGCCAGCAAGCCCGGGCTCGGACTAGCGGAAGAGACCCAGTACTTC	CASKPGLGLAEETQYF	.	TRBV12-3/TRBV12-4	TRBJ2-5	TRBD2
TGTGCCAGCAGCCCACAGCCCCCCGGGGTTGTGGCCCTTTACGAGCAGTACTTC	CASSPQPPGVVALYEQYF	.	TRBV7-6	TRBJ2-7	.
TGTGCCAGCAGTTTACGGGACAGGGCCTATGGCTACACCTTC	CASSLRDRAYGYTF	many	TRBV12-3/TRBV12-4	TRBJ1-2	TRBD1
TGCGCCAGCAGAAACATGATTAGCGGGAGATCCTACGAGCAGTACTTC	CASRNMISGRSYEQYF	.	TRBV5-1	TRBJ2-7	TRBD2
TGTGCCAGCAGCCCACCGGGACAGGGGGCCACTGAAGCTTTCTTT	CASSPPGQGATEAFF	.	TRBV3-1	TRBJ1-1	TRBD1
TGTGCCAGCAGCGAGGCGGGGGCGGGGGAGCAGTACTTC	CASSEAGAGEQYF	.	TRBV9	TRBJ2-7	.
TGTGCCAGCAGCTTATTAAGGGAGGGAAACACCGGGGAGCTGTTTTTT	CASSLLREGNTGELFF	.	TRBV7-3	TRBJ2-2	TRBD2
TGTGCCAGCAGCTTAGTTTTTAACACCGGGGAGCTGTTTTTT	CASSLVFNTGELFF	.	TRBV7-2	TRBJ2-2	.
TGCAGCGTTGGAGGGACTAGCGGGAGTAGTTCCTACAATGAGCAGTTCTTC	CSVGGTSGSSSYNEQFF	.	TRBV29-1	TRBJ2-1	TRBD2
TGTGCCAGCAGCAAAGGGGGGACAGGAGCCTCCGGCACAGATACGCAGTATTTT	CASSKGGTGASGTDTQYF	.	TRBV21-1	TRBJ2-3	.
TGTGCCAGCAGCTTATTCTCGACTAGCGGCTTCACAGATACGCAGTATTTT	CASSLFSTSGFTDTQYF	.	TRBV7-3	TRBJ2-3	TRBD2
TGCGCCAGCAGCCTCATGGATACATCCTACGAGCAGTACTTC	CASSLMDTSYEQYF	many	TRBV5-1	TRBJ2-7	.
TGTGCCAGCACCCTGAGGAGGACAGGCTGGGATGAGCAGTTCTTC	CASTLRRTGWDEQFF	many	TRBV28	TRBJ2-1	TRBD1
TGTGCCAGCAGTTACTCGAGGGACACGAATCCCTACGAGCAGTACTTC	CASSYSRDTNPYEQYF	few	TRBV6-2/TRBV6-3	TRBJ2-7	.
TGTGCCAGCAGTTTATACCCCCTCCTAGCGGGAGGGGACAATGAGCAGTTCTTC	CASSLYPLLAGGDNEQFF	few	TRBV28	TRBJ2-1	TRBD2
TGTGCCAGCAGCCACCTACTCGGGGGGCGTAGCACCGGGGAGCTGTTTTTT	CASSHLLGGRSTGELFF	.	TRBV3-1	TRBJ2-2	.
TGCGCCAGCAGCCAAGTGGTTACTAGCGGGGAACCCGGGGAGCTGTTTTTT	CASSQVVTSGEPGELFF	few	TRBV4-3	TRBJ2-2	TRBD2
TGTGCCAGCAGCTTAGGCCCGAACGGTGAGCAGTTCTTC	CASSLGPNGEQFF	few	TRBV11-2	TRBJ2-1	.
TGTGCCAGCAGTTTTTTTGGGTACGAGCAGTACTTC	CASSFFGYEQYF	many	TRBV28	TRBJ2-7	.
TGTGCCATCAAGTCGTCACTAGCCGGCTTGATCCCTTCCTACGAGCAGTACTTC	CAIKSSLAGLIPSYEQYF	many	TRBV10-3	TRBJ2-7	.
TGTGCCAGCAGTAGGACAGGAAACACTGAAGCTTTCTTT	CASSRTGNTEAFF	many	TRBV6-2/TRBV6-3	TRBJ1-1	TRBD1
TGCAGTGCTAGAGATCAGGGCGGGGCCACCTCCTACGAGCAGTACTTC	CSARDQGGATSYEQYF	many	TRBV20-1	TRBJ2-7	.
TGCAGCGTTGTGTACAGGGGCGTAGGACTAGCGGGAGGGCAGGGGTACAATGAGCAGTTCTTC	CSVVYRGVGLAGGQGYNEQFF	.	TRBV29-1	TRBJ2-1	TRBD2
TGCGCCAGCAGCTGGGCGGACGGGAGTCGGGGGAACACCATATATTTT	CASSWADGSRGNTIYF	few	TRBV5-1	TRBJ1-3	.
TGCAGCTGGACAGTCTACAATGAGCAGTTCTTC	CSWTVYNEQFF	.	TRBV20-1	TRBJ2-1	.
TGCAGTGCTTTGCCGGGACTAGCGGATAATGAGCAGTTCTTC	CSALPGLADNEQFF	.	TRBV20-1	TRBJ2-1	TRBD2
TGCGCCAGCAGCTTGGCCGGGGGCGGACTGAACACTGAAGCTTTCTTT	CASSLAGGGLNTEAFF	.	TRBV5-1	TRBJ1-1	.
TGTGCCAGCACCAACGGACAGTACGAGCAGTACTTC	CASTNGQYEQYF	few	TRBV12-3/TRBV12-4	TRBJ2-7	.
TGCAGCGTTGTTATGTACGCTAGGTTCGGCACCGGGGAGCTGTTTTTT	CSVVMYARFGTGELFF	many	TRBV29-1	TRBJ2-2	.
TGTGCCAGCAGTCCCCTACAACAGGGCTCCTATAATTCACCCCTCCACTTT	CASSPLQQGSYNSPLHF	few	TRBV28	TRBJ1-6	.
TGCAGTGCCCCCCACCCGGGGATTCTAGCGGGAGGGTACGAGCAGTACTTC	CSAPHPGILAGGYEQYF	few	TRBV20-1	TRBJ2-7	TRBD2
TGTGCCAGCAGCGTAGGTTTCGCCACCTACGAGCAGTACTTC	CASSVGFATYEQYF	few	TRBV9	TRBJ2-7	.
TGCAGCGTTGAGCGCGAGTTGAGCCAGTACTTC	CSVERELSQYF	few	TRBV29-1	TRBJ2-5	.
TGCAGTGCACGGACAGGGTTAAATGAAAAACTGTTTTTT	CSARTGLNEKLFF	few	TRBV20-1	TRBJ1-4	TRBD1
TGTGCCAGCTCCGGGACTAGCGGCTTTAGGAACACCGGGGAGCTGTTTTTT	CASSGTSGFRNTGELFF	few	TRBV28	TRBJ2-2	TRBD2
TGTGCCAGCAGCTTCGACTACGAGCAGTACTTC	CASSFDYEQYF	many	TRBV5-1	TRBJ2-7	.
TGTGCCACCAGCAGAGACTGGCTAGCGGGAATGTCAGATACGCAGTATTTT	CATSRDWLAGMSDTQYF	.	TRBV15	TRBJ2-3	TRBD2
TGCAGCGGCGCCCGACTAGCGGGGCATGAGCAGTTCTTC	CSGARLAGHEQFF	many	TRBV29-1	TRBJ2-1	TRBD2
TGTGCCAGCAGCCCGCCGAGGGGACAGGGGCCAGATACGCAGTATTTT	CASSPPRGQGPDTQYF	once	TRBV6-2/TRBV6-3	TRBJ2-3	TRBD1
TGTGCCAGCACACTAGGGGGACTAGCAGTCCCCACAGATACGCAGTATTTT	CASTLGGLAVPTDTQYF	many	TRBV12-3/TRBV12-4	TRBJ2-3	TRBD2
TGTGCCAGCAGTCAATGGCTGGTGAACACTGAAGCTTTCTTT	CASSQWLVNTEAFF	.	TRBV12-3/TRBV12-4	TRBJ1-1	.
TGCGCCAGCAGCCAAGAGCGGGGGCCAATCTCCTACGAGCAGTACTTC	CASSQERGPISYEQYF	.	TRBV4-3	TRBJ2-7	.
TGTGCCAGCAGCCACTCCGGGACTAGCGGGAGTGATGAGCAGTTCTTC	CASSHSGTSGSDEQFF	.	TRBV4-2	TRBJ2-1	TRBD2
TGTGCCTGGACCGAGACTAGCGGGAAAAGAAGTTCAGATACGCAGTATTTT	CAWTETSGKRSSDTQYF	.	TRBV30	TRBJ2-3	TRBD2
TGCAGTGCTCGATTAGGGGGTCCGAGGGGTAATAGCTACACCTTC	CSARLGGPRGNSYTF	.	TRBV20-1	TRBJ1-2	.
TGTGCCAGCAGCTTAATCGGAGGCGGGGAGCTGTTTTTT	CASSLIGGGELFF	few	TRBV7-9	TRBJ2-2	.
TGCGCCAGCAGCTACGGACTAGCCGATAACACCGGGGAGCTGTTTTTT	CASSYGLADNTGELFF	.	TRBV5-1	TRBJ2-2	TRBD2
TGCAGCGTTGAAGCCCCATCGCTCGAGCAGTACTTC	CSVEAPSLEQYF	few	TRBV29-1	TRBJ2-7	.
TGTGCCACCAAGGGGGGACGGGGGACCGGGGAGCTGTTTTTT	CATKGGRGTGELFF	few	TRBV24-1	TRBJ2-2	.
TGTGCCAGCAGTCTGGTCGTAGGACTAGCATCCTACGAGCAGTACTTC	CASSLVVGLASYEQYF	few	TRBV27	TRBJ2-7	TRBD2
TGTGCCAGTCAACAGGGTGCTGGGGACGAGCAGTACTTC	CASQQGAGDEQYF	many	TRBV28	TRBJ2-7	.
TGTGCCAGTAGTAAACTAGCGGGAGGGTACAATGAGCAGTTCTTC	CASSKLAGGYNEQFF	.	TRBV19	TRBJ2-1	TRBD2